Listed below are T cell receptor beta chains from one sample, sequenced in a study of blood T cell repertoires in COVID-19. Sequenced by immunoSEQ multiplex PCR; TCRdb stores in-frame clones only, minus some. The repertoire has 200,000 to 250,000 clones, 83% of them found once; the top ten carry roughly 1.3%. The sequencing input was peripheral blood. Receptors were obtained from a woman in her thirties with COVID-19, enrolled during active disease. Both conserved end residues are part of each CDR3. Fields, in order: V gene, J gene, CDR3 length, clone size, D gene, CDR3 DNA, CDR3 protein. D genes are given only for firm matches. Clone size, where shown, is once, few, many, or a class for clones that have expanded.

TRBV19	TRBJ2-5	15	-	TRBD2	TGTGCCAGTAGTACGGGACTAGCGGGGCAAGAGACCCAGTACTTC	CASSTGLAGQETQYF
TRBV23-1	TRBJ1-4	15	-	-	TGCGCCAGCAGTCAATTCAGGGGATGGGATGAAAAACTGTTTTTT	CASSQFRGWDEKLFF
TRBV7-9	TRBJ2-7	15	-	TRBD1	TGTGCCAGCAGCCGCCGGGACAGGGTTCCCTACGAGCAGTACTTC	CASSRRDRVPYEQYF
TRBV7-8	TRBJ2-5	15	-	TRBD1	TGTGCCAGCAGCTTTCCGGGACAGGGGCTTGAGACCCAGTACTTC	CASSFPGQGLETQYF
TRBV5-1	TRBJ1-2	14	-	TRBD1	TGCGCCAGCAGCGCCGGGACAGGGAACTATGGCTACACCTTC	CASSAGTGNYGYTF
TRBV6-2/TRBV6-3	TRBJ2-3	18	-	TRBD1	TGTGCCAGCAGTTACCCACTCGCGACCGGGACAGACACAGATACGCAGTATTTT	CASSYPLATGTDTDTQYF
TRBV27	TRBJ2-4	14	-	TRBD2	TGTGCCAGCAGTTTCCAGCGGGGGCTGGACATTCAGTACTTC	CASSFQRGLDIQYF
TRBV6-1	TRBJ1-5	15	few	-	TGTGCCAGCAGTGAAGCTCAACTTATCGATCAGCCCCAGCATTTT	CASSEAQLIDQPQHF
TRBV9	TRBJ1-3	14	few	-	TGTGCCAGCTCTACTCAGGGCTCTGGAAACACCATATATTTT	CASSTQGSGNTIYF
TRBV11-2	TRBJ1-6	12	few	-	TGTGCCAGCAGCTTTAATAATTCACCCCTCCACTTT	CASSFNNSPLHF
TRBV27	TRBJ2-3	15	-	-	TGTGCCAGCAGTTTAAAAGGCAGGTCTTCGGATACGCAGTATTTT	CASSLKGRSSDTQYF
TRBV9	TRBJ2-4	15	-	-	TGTGCCAGCAGCCCCGGGAGCTTGGGCAAAAACATTCAGTACTTC	CASSPGSLGKNIQYF
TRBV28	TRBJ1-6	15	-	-	TGTGCCAGCAGTCCCTCACAGGGATCAAATTCACCCCTCCACTTT	CASSPSQGSNSPLHF
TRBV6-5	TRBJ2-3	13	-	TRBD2	TGTGCCAGCAGTTACGAGCGGGGAGCTACGCAGTATTTT	CASSYERGATQYF
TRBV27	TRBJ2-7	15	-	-	TGTGCCAGCAGTTCTTCACTGCCGAGCTCCTACGAGCAGTACTTC	CASSSSLPSSYEQYF
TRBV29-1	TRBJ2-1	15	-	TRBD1	TGCAGCACATCAACCGGGACAGGGGCAATCAATGAGCAGTTCTTC	CSTSTGTGAINEQFF
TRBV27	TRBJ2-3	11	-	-	TGTGCCAGCAGTTCCCAAGATACGCAGTATTTT	CASSSQDTQYF
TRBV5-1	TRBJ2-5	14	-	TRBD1	TGCGCCAGCAGCTGGCAGGGGGCTCAAGAGACCCAGTACTTC	CASSWQGAQETQYF
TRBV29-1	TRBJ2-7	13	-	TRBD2	TGCAGCGTTGAGCTAGCGGGGGCCTACGAGCAGTACTTC	CSVELAGAYEQYF
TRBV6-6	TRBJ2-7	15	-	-	TGTGCCAGCAGTTACCGCGGAGGGGAGGTCTACGAGCAGTACTTC	CASSYRGGEVYEQYF
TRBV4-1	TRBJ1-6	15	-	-	TGCGCCAGCAGCCCACCGCGGACAGATAATTCACCCCTCCACTTT	CASSPPRTDNSPLHF
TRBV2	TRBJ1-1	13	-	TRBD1	TGTGCCAGCAGTGAAGAGAGGGACAGTAAAACTTTCTTT	CASSEERDSKTFF
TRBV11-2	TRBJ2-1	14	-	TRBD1	TGTGCCAGCAGGCAAAGCAGGGGGCTACCTGAGCAGTTCTTC	CASRQSRGLPEQFF
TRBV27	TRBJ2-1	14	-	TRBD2	TGTGCCAGCAGTTTATCGTGGGGGGGGAATGAGCAGTTCTTC	CASSLSWGGNEQFF
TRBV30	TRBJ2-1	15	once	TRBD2	TGTGCCTGGGCGTCGACTAGCGGCGTGTACAATGAGCAGTTCTTC	CAWASTSGVYNEQFF
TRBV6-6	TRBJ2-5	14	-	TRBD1	TGTGCCAGCAGTACCGGGACAGGGTTGGAGACCCAGTACTTC	CASSTGTGLETQYF
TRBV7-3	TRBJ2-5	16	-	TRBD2	TGTGCCAGCAGCTTAACGGGACTAGCGGTCCAAGAGACCCAGTACTTC	CASSLTGLAVQETQYF
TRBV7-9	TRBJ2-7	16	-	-	TGTGCCAGCAGCTCATGGCAAGGGAGAGGGTCCTACGAGCAGTACTTC	CASSSWQGRGSYEQYF
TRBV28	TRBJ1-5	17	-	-	TGTGCCAGCAGATCTGGTCGGACAGCAGGCAGCAATCAGCCCCAGCATTTT	CASRSGRTAGSNQPQHF
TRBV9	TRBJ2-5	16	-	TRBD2	TGTGCCAGCAGCGTAGCAGCGGGGGGGAATCAAGAGACCCAGTACTTC	CASSVAAGGNQETQYF
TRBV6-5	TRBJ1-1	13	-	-	TGTGCCAGCACTGTACTAGGGAGCACTGAAGCTTTCTTT	CASTVLGSTEAFF
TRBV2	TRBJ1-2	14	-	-	TGTGCCAGCAGTGATTCCAGGGGCCGTCGGGGCTACACCTTC	CASSDSRGRRGYTF
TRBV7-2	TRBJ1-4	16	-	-	TGTGCCAGCAGCTCGCCCGAGGTCGGGACACTCGAAAAACTGTTTTTT	CASSSPEVGTLEKLFF
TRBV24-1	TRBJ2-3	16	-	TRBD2	TGTGCCACCAGTGATTTGAGCGGGGGCGGCACAGATACGCAGTATTTT	CATSDLSGGGTDTQYF
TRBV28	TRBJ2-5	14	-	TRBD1	TGTGCCAGCAGTTTACCAACAGGGGACGAGACCCAGTACTTC	CASSLPTGDETQYF
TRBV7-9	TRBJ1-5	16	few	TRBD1	TGTGCCAGCACCAAGACAGGGGGTGCGGGCAATCAGCCCCAGCATTTT	CASTKTGGAGNQPQHF
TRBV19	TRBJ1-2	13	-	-	TGTGCCAGTACCCTGGGGCAGTCCTTTGGCTACACCTTC	CASTLGQSFGYTF
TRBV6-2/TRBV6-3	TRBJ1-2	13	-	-	TGTGCCAGCAGTTACTTGGCGGCCTATGGCTACACCTTC	CASSYLAAYGYTF
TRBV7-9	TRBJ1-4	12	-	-	TGTGCCAGCAGTGACAGCCGCGAAAAACTGTTTTTT	CASSDSREKLFF
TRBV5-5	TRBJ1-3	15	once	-	TGTGCCAGCAGCTTTGGGAGCGGGGGTGGAAACACCATATATTTT	CASSFGSGGGNTIYF
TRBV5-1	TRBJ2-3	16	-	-	TGCGCCAGCAGGGACAGCAGGGTAGGATCCACAGATACGCAGTATTTT	CASRDSRVGSTDTQYF
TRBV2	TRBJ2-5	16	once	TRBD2	TGTGCCAGCAGCGGGACTAGCGGGGGGGCCGATGAGACCCAGTACTTC	CASSGTSGGADETQYF
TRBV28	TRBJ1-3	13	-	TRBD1	TGTGCCGCACGACAGGGGAAAGGAAACACCATATATTTT	CAARQGKGNTIYF
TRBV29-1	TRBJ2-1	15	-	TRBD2	TGCAGCGCTGCGAGGGAAGCGGGAGACTACAATGAGCAGTTCTTC	CSAAREAGDYNEQFF
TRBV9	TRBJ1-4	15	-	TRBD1	TGTGCCAGCAGCGTAGCAGGCAGGGGGAGCGAAAAACTGTTTTTT	CASSVAGRGSEKLFF
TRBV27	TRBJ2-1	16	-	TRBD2	TGTGCCAGCAGTCCAATAGGTAGCGGGGGTTTCGATGAGCAGTTCTTC	CASSPIGSGGFDEQFF
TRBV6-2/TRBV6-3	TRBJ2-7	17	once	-	TGTGCCAGCAGTTACTCGAGGATAGGAGGTTTTCCGTACGAGCAGTACTTC	CASSYSRIGGFPYEQYF
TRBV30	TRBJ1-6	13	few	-	TGTGCCTGGAGGACACAATCCCTTTCACCCCTCCACTTT	CAWRTQSLSPLHF
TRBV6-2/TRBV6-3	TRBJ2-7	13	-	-	TGTGCCAGCAGTTACCCTGAGGGATACGAGCAGTACTTC	CASSYPEGYEQYF
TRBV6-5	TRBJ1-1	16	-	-	TGTGCCAGCAGTTTTTCCCCAATTGTCATGAACACTGAAGCTTTCTTT	CASSFSPIVMNTEAFF
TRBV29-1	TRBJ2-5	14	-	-	TGCAGCGTTGTCCTCGGGCAGGGCCAAGAGACCCAGTACTTC	CSVVLGQGQETQYF
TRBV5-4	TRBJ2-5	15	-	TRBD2	TGTGCCAGCAGCCCGGGGGGGCCGATTGGAGAGACCCAGTACTTC	CASSPGGPIGETQYF
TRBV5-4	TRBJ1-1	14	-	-	TGTGCCAGCAGCCCACGACAAAGGAACACTGAAGCTTTCTTT	CASSPRQRNTEAFF
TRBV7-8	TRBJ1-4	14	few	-	TGTGCCAGCAGTTACGACAGTACTAATGAAAAACTGTTTTTT	CASSYDSTNEKLFF
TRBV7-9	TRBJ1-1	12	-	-	TGTGCCAGCAGCTTACTACACACTGAAGCTTTCTTT	CASSLLHTEAFF